What follows are 23 T cell receptor beta chains derived from one specimen sequenced in a study of CD8 T cells in Susac syndrome. Random-hexamer reverse transcription was applied to about 0.45 to 1 ug RNA. TCRdb passed the immunoSEQ multiplex PCR reads through MiXCR, listing each CDR3 protein once. The sample has hundreds of thousands of distinct CDR3 sequences, approximately 85% seen once. The sample was CD8+ T cells from PBMCs. The receptors derive from a human donor with multiple sclerosis.

The V and J genes are TRBV3-1 and TRBJ2-2, with 12 bases lining up with TRBD2. After removal of 4 bases from V and 8 bases from J, the junction contained 5 bases not matched to a gene. The CDR3 runs to 15 residues. Looked up from germline, CDR1 is LGHDT and CDR2 is YNNKEL (reference sequence). The CDR3 DNA is TGTGCCAGCAGCCGAGGACTAGCGGGGTATGGGGAGCTGTTTTTT. Translation: CASSRGLAGYGELFF.

CDR3 nucleotide sequence: TGTGCCAGCAGTTATGCCGCAAGCTCCTACAATGAGCAGTTCTTC. It yields the protein CASSYAASSYNEQFF. The rearrangement links TRBV12-3 or TRBV12-4 to TRBJ2-1, with unresolved D. The germline V and J ends were trimmed by 4 bases and 0 bases, with 10 bases remaining between them. The CDR3 extends over 15 amino acids.

The chain uses TRBV12-3 or TRBV12-4 and TRBJ2-1; D unclear. Trimming took off 1 base at V and 9 bases at J, with 10 bases between the two ends. The CDR3 totals 13 residues. The CDR3 sequence: CASSLESQIEQFF. The CDR3 DNA is TGTGCCAGCAGTTTAGAGTCACAGATTGAGCAGTTCTTC.

The table lists this clonotype with many counts. This chain connects TRBV11-3 to TRBJ2-1; 8 bases are a match to TRBD1. This CDR3 comprises 13 residues. The germline V gene encodes CDR1 SGHNT and CDR2 YENEEA. With V trimmed by 5 bases and J by 8 bases, 5 bases remained unmatched. For the CDR3, the DNA is TGTGCCAGCAGCCCAGGACAGGGCGATGAGCAGTTCTTC. Its protein product is CASSPGQGDEQFF.

With respect to this clonotype: At one of its ends the junction is not consistent with the germline gene, which may arise from a read error. The V gene is TRBV4-1, the J gene TRBJ1-1; D remains ambiguous. Germline assignment: CDR1 MGHRA and CDR2 YSYEKL. This CDR3 is 13 amino acids long. The CDR3 sequence is CASSPKGNTEAFF. The CDR3 DNA reads TGTGCCAGCAGCCCCAAAGGGAACACTGAAGCTTTCTTT.

The chain is built from TRBV15 and TRBJ1-1; D perhaps matches TRBD1 (5 bases). Trimming removed 1 base from V and 1 base from J, with 10 bases in between. Per germline, CDR1 LNHNV and CDR2 YYDKDF (reference sequence). The CDR3 extends over 15 amino acids. The CDR3 reads CATSRVSQGNTEAFF. CDR3 in DNA: TGTGCCACCAGCAGAGTCTCTCAGGGGAACACTGAAGCTTTCTTT.

This chain uses TRBV20-1 with TRBJ1-2; D is unresolved. V shed 5 bases and J shed 7 bases, with 11 bases lying between them. CDR1 is DFQATT, CDR2 SNEGSKA, per germline (reference sequence). The CDR3 covers 11 residues. The CDR3 loop reads CSAALGGGYTF. CDR3 sequence (DNA): TGCAGTGCTGCCTTAGGTGGTGGCTACACCTTC.

The V and J genes are TRBV30 and TRBJ1-1, with TRBD1 matching 10 bases. Looked up from germline, CDR1 is GTSNPN and CDR2 is SVGIG (reference sequence). With 1 base clipped from V and 5 bases from J, the junction kept 4 bases outside the gene matches. The CDR3 covers 14 residues. The CDR3 spells CAWSAGQGWTEAFF. CDR3 in DNA: TGTGCCTGGAGTGCGGGACAGGGGTGGACTGAAGCTTTCTTT.

V and J are TRBV7-8 and TRBJ1-1, with 9 positions matching TRBD1. The CDR3 spans 16 residues. Trimming at V came to 5 bases and at J to 5 bases, leaving 12 bases not matched to a gene. Looked up from germline, CDR1 is SGHVS and CDR2 is FQNEAQ. The CDR3 here is CASSTPRDRVETEAFF. CDR3 coding DNA: TGTGCCAGCAGCACCCCCCGGGACAGGGTTGAAACTGAAGCTTTCTTT.

The V gene is TRBV3-1, the J gene TRBJ2-1, with D unresolved. The CDR3 extends over 15 amino acids. The germline V gene has CDR1 LGHDT and CDR2 YNNKEL (reference sequence). The V end was cut by 4 bases, the J end by 2 bases, with 12 bases between. The CDR3 reads CASSLGEAAYNEQFF. The CDR3 DNA reads as TGTGCCAGCAGCCTCGGAGAGGCCGCCTACAATGAGCAGTTCTTC.

The chain carries TRBV30 and TRBJ2-7; D ambiguous. The germline V and J ends were trimmed by 3 bases and 3 bases, with 9 bases remaining between them. The CDR3 is made up of 12 amino acids. The germline V gene has CDR1 GTSNPN and CDR2 SVGIG (reference sequence). CDR3 loop: CAWRGMDYEQYF. As DNA, the CDR3 is TGTGCCTGGAGGGGCATGGACTACGAGCAGTACTTC.

The rearrangement joins TRBV28 to TRBJ1-1; a possible D gene is TRBD1 (5 bases). The length of the CDR3 is 15 residues. Germline V gene sequence: CDR1 MDHEN, CDR2 SYDVKM. Trimming pared 4 bases from V and 5 bases from J, leaving 17 bases between. CDR3 residues: CASSSRDLGDTEAFF. The CDR3 DNA reads TGTGCCAGCAGTTCCCGGGACCTGGGGGATACTGAAGCTTTCTTT.

The chain uses TRBV20-1 and TRBJ2-1, with TRBD1 matching over 8 bases. This CDR3 contains 16 residues. V trimming: 0 bases; J trimming: 0 bases; junction bases outside the gene matches: 4. Germline V gene data show CDR1 as DFQATT and CDR2 as SNEGSKA (reference sequence). In DNA form, the CDR3 reads TGCAGTGCTAGAGACGGGACAGGTCCCTCCTACAATGAGCAGTTCTTC. This sequence encodes CSARDGTGPSYNEQFF.

V gene TRBV7-8 combines with J gene TRBJ2-3; tentatively, D is TRBD2 (6 bases). The V gene lost 1 base and the J gene lost 2 bases, with 31 bases spanning the gap. From germline, CDR1 is SGHVS and CDR2 FQNEAQ. This CDR3 is 22 amino acids long. The CDR3 DNA follows: TGTGCCAGCAGCTTAGACGGGTTAATCAACCGGGACCACCGGGGGTCCACAGATACGCAGTATTTT. Protein product: CASSLDGLINRDHRGSTDTQYF.

This clonotype was counted only a few times. The rearrangement links TRBV28 to TRBJ1-5; D is ambiguous. CDR1 and CDR2 (germline): MDHEN, SYDVKM. V lost 6 bases, J lost 3 bases, and 12 bases lay in between. The CDR3 length is 14 residues. As DNA, the CDR3 is TGTGCCAGCAGCTCGGACGGTTACAATCAGCCCCAGCATTTT. Encoded protein: CASSSDGYNQPQHF. Full variable domain (outside the CDR3, taken from reference TRBV28 and TRBJ1-5): DVKVTQSSRYLVKRTGEKVFLECVQDMDHENMFWYRQDPGLGLRLIYFSYDVKMKEKGDIPEGYSVSREKKERFSLILESASTNQTSMYLCASSSDGYNQPQHFGDGTRLSIL.

As to this clonotype: A read error may account for a junction end that differs from germline. The V and J genes are TRBV19 and TRBJ2-7, with 7 bases that match TRBD1. Looked up from germline, CDR1 is LNHDA and CDR2 is SQIVND (reference sequence). CDR3 size: 14 residues. CDR3 DNA: TGTGCCAATAGTATAGACGGACAGGCCTACGAGCAGTACTTC. It codes for CANSIDGQAYEQYF.

This rearrangement joins TRBV4-1 to TRBJ1-1; D not certain. V was trimmed by 4 bases and J by 8 bases, leaving 11 bases between them. The CDR3 runs 12 residues. The V gene's germline CDR1 is MGHRA and CDR2 YSYEKL. CDR3 in amino acids: CASSPPDGEAFF. The DNA for the CDR3 is TGCGCCAGCAGCCCCCCCGACGGGGAAGCTTTCTTT.

This rearrangement joins TRBV20-1 to TRBJ2-7, with D possibly TRBD1 on 6 matching bases. CDR1 is DFQATT and CDR2 is SNEGSKA in the germline V gene (reference sequence). V was pared by 2 bases and J by 3 bases, with 20 bases between. The CDR3 covers 16 residues. In DNA, the CDR3 is TGCAGTGCTAGAACCCTACAGGGCTCTAATCTCTACGAGCAGTACTTC. The encoded protein is CSARTLQGSNLYEQYF.

The chain couples TRBV7-6 to TRBJ2-1, with 11 bases aligning to TRBD1. V lost 5 bases and J lost 5; bases outside the gene matches: 5. In germline, CDR1 is SGHVS, CDR2 FNYEAQ. This CDR3 is built from 15 residues. The CDR3, as DNA: TGTGCCAGCAGCCAAGGGACAGGGGGTAACAATGAGCAGTTCTTC. Translating it yields CASSQGTGGNNEQFF.

The rearrangement uses TRBV9 and TRBJ2-3; TRBD2 aligns across 11 bases. Germline-derived CDR1 and CDR2 are SGDLS and YYNGEE. This CDR3 is 17 amino acids long. V gave up 0 bases and J gave up 6 bases; unmatched junction bases: 9. The CDR3 reads CASSVERSGRAADTQYF. The CDR3 bases are TGTGCCAGCAGCGTAGAACGTAGCGGGAGGGCCGCGGATACGCAGTATTTT.

The gene calls are TRBV27 and TRBJ2-3, with TRBD2 matching over 8 bases. Trimming removed 6 bases from V and 4 bases from J; junction bases left unmatched: 12. This CDR3 has 16 amino acids. Germline V gene data show CDR1 as MNHEY and CDR2 as SMNVEV (reference sequence). CDR3: CASSLLSGGAPDTQYF. For the CDR3, the DNA is TGTGCCAGCAGCCTGCTTTCCGGGGGGGCCCCAGATACGCAGTATTTT.

In DNA, the CDR3 is TGTGCCAGCAGTTACGCAGATTTGAACACTGAAGCTTTCTTT. Translation gives CASSYADLNTEAFF. The chain carries TRBV6-5 and TRBJ1-1; no clear D. The CDR3 covers 14 residues. CDR1 MNHEY and CDR2 SVGAGI come from the germline V gene. Trimming cost V 2 bases and J 0 bases, with 7 bases left between them.

The chain employs TRBV5-1 and TRBJ1-1; TRBD1 matches 8 bases. From germline, CDR1 is SGHRS and CDR2 YFSETQ. The CDR3 sequence is 15 residues long. Losses at the gene ends were 0 bases for V and 4 bases for J; bases not matched to a gene: 5. Here the CDR3 reads CASSLGTGSATEAFF. The CDR3 nucleotides are TGCGCCAGCAGCTTGGGGACAGGGTCTGCCACTGAAGCTTTCTTT.